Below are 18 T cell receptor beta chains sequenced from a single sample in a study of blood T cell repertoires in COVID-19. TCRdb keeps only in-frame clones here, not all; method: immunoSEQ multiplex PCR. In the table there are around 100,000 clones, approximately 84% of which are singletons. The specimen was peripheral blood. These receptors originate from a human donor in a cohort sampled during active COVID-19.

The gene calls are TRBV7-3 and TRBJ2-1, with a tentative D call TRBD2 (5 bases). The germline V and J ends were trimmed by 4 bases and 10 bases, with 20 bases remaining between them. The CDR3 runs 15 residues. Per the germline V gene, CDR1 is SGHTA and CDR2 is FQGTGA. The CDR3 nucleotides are TGTGCCAGCAGCTCGTACGGGGATGTGTCGCGGGAGCAGTTCTTC. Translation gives CASSSYGDVSREQFF. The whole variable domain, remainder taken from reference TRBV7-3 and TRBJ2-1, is GAGVSQTPSNKVTEKGKYVELRCDPISGHTALYWYRQSLGQGPEFLIYFQGTGAADDSGLPNDRFFAVRPEGSVSTLKIQRTERGDSAVYLCASSSYGDVSREQFFGPGTRLTVL.

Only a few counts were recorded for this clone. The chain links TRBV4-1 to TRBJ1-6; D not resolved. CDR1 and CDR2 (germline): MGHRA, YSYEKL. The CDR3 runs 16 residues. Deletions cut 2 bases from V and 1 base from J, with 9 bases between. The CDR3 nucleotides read TGCGCCAGCAGCCAAATCCGGGTGTCCTATAATTCACCCCTCCACTTT. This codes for CASSQIRVSYNSPLHF.

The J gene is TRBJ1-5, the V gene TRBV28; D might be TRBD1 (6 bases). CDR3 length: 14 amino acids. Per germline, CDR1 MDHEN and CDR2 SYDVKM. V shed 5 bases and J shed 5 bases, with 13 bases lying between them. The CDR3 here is CASSPTSGDQPQHF. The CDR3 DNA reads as TGTGCCAGCAGTCCGACGTCAGGGGATCAGCCCCAGCATTTT.

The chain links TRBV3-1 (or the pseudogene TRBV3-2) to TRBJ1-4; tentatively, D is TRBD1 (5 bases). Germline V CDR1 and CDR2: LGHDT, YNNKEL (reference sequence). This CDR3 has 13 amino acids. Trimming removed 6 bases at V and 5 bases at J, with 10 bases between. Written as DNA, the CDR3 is TGTGCCAGCAGTCGGACATTAAATGAAAAACTGTTTTTT. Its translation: CASSRTLNEKLFF.

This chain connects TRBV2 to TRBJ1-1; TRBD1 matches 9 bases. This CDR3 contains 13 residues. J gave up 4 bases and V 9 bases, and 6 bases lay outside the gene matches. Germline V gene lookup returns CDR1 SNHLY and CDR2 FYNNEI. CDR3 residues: CARRDRESTEAFF. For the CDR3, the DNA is TGTGCCAGGAGGGACAGGGAGTCCACTGAAGCTTTCTTT.

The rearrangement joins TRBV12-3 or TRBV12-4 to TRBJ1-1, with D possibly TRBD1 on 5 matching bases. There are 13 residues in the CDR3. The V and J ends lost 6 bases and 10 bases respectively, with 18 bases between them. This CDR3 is CASSTGGHRVAFF. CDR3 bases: TGTGCCAGCAGCACGGGGGGTCATCGGGTAGCTTTCTTT.

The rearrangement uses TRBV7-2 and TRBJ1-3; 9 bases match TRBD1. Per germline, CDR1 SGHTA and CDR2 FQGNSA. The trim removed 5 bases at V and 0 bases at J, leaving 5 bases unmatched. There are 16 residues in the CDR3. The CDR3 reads CASSLGQGLSGNTIYF. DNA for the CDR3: TGTGCCAGCAGCCTGGGACAGGGCCTCTCTGGAAACACCATATATTTT. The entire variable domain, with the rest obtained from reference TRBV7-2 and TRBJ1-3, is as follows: GAGVSQSPSNKVTEKGKDVELRCDPISGHTALYWYRQSLGQGLEFLIYFQGNSAPDKSGLPSDRFSAERTGGSVSTLTIQRTQQEDSAVYLCASSLGQGLSGNTIYFGEGSWLTVV.

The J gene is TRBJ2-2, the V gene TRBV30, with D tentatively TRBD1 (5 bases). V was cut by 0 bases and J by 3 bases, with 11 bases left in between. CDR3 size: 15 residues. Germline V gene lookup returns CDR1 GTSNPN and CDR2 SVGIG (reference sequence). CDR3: CAWSVPGLDTGELFF. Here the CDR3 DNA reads TGTGCCTGGAGTGTACCAGGGTTGGACACCGGGGAGCTGTTTTTT.

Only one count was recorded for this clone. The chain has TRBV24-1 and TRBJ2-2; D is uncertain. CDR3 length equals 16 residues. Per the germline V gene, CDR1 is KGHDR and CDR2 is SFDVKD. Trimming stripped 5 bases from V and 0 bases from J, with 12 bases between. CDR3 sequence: CATSAPRFANTGELFF. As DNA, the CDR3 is TGTGCCACCAGTGCCCCCCGGTTCGCGAACACCGGGGAGCTGTTTTTT.

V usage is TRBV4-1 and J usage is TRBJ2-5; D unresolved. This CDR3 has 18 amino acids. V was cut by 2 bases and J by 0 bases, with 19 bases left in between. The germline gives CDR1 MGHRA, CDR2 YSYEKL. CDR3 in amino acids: CASSQINMGFLYQETQYF. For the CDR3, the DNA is TGCGCCAGCAGCCAAATAAACATGGGCTTTTTGTACCAAGAGACCCAGTACTTC.

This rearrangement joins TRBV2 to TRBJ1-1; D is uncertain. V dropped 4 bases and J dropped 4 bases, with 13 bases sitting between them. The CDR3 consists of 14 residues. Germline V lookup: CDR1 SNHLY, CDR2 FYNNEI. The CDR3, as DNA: TGTGCCAGCAGTGCGCAGGCTTATGGCACTGAAGCTTTCTTT. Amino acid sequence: CASSAQAYGTEAFF.

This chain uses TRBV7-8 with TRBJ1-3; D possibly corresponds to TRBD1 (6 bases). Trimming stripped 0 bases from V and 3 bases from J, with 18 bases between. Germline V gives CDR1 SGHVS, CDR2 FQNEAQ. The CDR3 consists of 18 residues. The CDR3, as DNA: TGTGCCAGCAGCTTAGCCACAGCTCTAGCAGGGGTTGGAAACACCATATATTTT. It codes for CASSLATALAGVGNTIYF.

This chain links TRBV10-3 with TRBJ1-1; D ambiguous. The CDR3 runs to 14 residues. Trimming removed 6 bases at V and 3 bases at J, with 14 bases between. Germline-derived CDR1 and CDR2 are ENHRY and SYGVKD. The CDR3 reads CAISARGRDTEAFF. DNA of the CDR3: TGTGCCATCAGCGCCCGGGGTAGGGACACTGAAGCTTTCTTT.

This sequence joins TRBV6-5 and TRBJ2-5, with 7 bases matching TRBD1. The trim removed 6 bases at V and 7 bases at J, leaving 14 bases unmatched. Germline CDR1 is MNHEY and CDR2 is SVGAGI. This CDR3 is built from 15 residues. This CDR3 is CASRDRDSLNWTQYF. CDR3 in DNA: TGTGCCAGCAGGGACCGGGACAGTCTAAATTGGACCCAGTACTTC.

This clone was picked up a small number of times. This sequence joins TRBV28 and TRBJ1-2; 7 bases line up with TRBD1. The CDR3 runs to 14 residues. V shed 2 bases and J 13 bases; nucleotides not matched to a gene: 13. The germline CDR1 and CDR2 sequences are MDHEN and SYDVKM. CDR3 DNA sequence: TGTGCCAGCAGTTTACCCCAAACCTACAGGGGTTTCACCTTC. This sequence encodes CASSLPQTYRGFTF.

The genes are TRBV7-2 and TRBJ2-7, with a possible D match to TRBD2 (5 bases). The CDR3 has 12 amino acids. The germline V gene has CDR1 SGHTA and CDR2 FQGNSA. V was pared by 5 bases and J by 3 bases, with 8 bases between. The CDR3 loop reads CASSAGLYEQYF. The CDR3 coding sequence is TGTGCCAGCAGCGCGGGCCTCTACGAGCAGTACTTC. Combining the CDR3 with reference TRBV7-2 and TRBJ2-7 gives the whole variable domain GAGVSQSPSNKVTEKGKDVELRCDPISGHTALYWYRQSLGQGLEFLIYFQGNSAPDKSGLPSDRFSAERTGGSVSTLTIQRTQQEDSAVYLCASSAGLYEQYFGPGTRLTVT.

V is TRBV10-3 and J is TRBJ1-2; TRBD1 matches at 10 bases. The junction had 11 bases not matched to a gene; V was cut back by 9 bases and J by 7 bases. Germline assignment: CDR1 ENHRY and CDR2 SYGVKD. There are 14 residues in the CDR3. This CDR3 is CAIEGGQGKIGYTF. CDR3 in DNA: TGTGCCATTGAGGGGGGACAGGGGAAAATTGGCTACACCTTC.

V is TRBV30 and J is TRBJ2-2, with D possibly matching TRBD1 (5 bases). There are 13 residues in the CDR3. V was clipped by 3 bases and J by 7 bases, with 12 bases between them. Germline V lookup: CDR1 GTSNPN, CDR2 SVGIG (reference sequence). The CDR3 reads CAWRIQGNGELFF. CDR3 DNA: TGTGCCTGGAGGATCCAGGGCAACGGGGAGCTGTTTTTT.